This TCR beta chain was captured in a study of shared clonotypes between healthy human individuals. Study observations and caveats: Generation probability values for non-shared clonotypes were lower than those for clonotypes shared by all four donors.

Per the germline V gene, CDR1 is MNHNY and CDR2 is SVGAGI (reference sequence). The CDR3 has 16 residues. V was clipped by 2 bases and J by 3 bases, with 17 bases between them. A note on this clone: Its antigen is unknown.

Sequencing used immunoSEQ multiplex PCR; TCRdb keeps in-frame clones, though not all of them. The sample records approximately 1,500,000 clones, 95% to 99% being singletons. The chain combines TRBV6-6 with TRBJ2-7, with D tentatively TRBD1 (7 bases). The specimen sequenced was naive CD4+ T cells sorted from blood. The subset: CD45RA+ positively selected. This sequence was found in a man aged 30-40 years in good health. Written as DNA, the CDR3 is TGTGCCAGCAGTTACGTCGTCGGTCAGGGGGGCTACGAGCAGTACTTC. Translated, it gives CASSYVVGQGGYEQYF.